The source of this T cell receptor (beta chain) is a study of blood T cell repertoires in COVID-19. Germline V CDR1 and CDR2: LGHDT, YNNKEL (reference sequence). The CDR3 covers 11 residues. V dropped 7 bases and J dropped 7; count of bases not matched to a gene: 3. Original analysis: The authors estimated nucleated cell counts from reference gene primer amplification. TCRdb's copy holds only in-frame clones and misses some; the assay was immunoSEQ multiplex PCR. The DNA was the basis for D and trimming; V, J and clone size are from that table. The table includes under 150,000 clones, roughly 84% detected once.

Sequencing used PBMCs or T cells enriched from blood (not recorded which). The chain links TRBV3-1 (or the pseudogene TRBV3-2) to TRBJ1-1; 7 bases agree with TRBD1. The TCR comes from a woman between 50 and 59 years old who had been exposed to COVID-19. The CDR3: CASTSGGEAFF. CDR3 DNA: TGTGCCAGCACCTCAGGGGGTGAAGCTTTCTTT.